The sequence of this T cell receptor (beta chain) was determined in a study of T cells in Graves' hyperthyroidism and ophthalmopathy. Findings and caveats of the study: Onset of ophthalmopathy came a median 6.5 months after the model predicted it.

What was amplified from RNA transcripts were TCR beta CDR3 regions. The HTBI primer set was used in a first-round RT-PCR of the TCR CDR3. TCRdb re-derived calls from the multiplex PCR reads in MiXCR, one entry per CDR3 protein. The sample records about 760,000 distinct CDR3 sequences, around 40% being singletons. The authors obtained PBMCs from around 11 ml of fresh peripheral blood. This CDR3 contains 15 residues. The germline V gene has CDR1 LGHNA and CDR2 YSLEER. Trimming left V 6 bases short and J 0 bases short, with 15 bases between. Turning to this clonotype: Its specificity is unknown.

This chain connects TRBV4-3 to TRBJ2-7; D remains unclear. This sequence originates from a woman in her thirties or forties with Graves' hyperthyroidism. The sample consisted of blood. CDR3 DNA sequence: TGCGCCAGCAGGGAACGACGGTCGAGCTCCTACGAGCAGTACTTC. Its translation: CASRERRSSSYEQYF.